These T cell receptor beta chains were read from a single sample in a study of blood T cell repertoires in COVID-19. Produced via immunoSEQ multiplex PCR; TCRdb's table is partial and in-frame only. Of 140,000 to 150,000 clones detected, 84% appear once; the ten largest clones hold more than 40%. The sample comprised peripheral blood. Receptor source: a human donor in a cohort sampled during active COVID-19. Each CDR3 is given with its conserved first and last residue. A D gene is named only where the DNA matches it firmly.

j_gene | d_gene | v_gene | CDR3nt | CDR3aa
TRBJ1-2 | TRBD1 | TRBV27 | TGTGCCAGCAGTTTCACCGGGACAGGGGGCGTCAGGGACTATGGCTACACCTTC | CASSFTGTGGVRDYGYTF
TRBJ1-1 | TRBD1 | TRBV6-1 | TGTGCCAGCAGTGAAAATCAGGGCAGGGGGCGTACTGAAGCTTTCTTT | CASSENQGRGRTEAFF
TRBJ1-2 | TRBD1 | TRBV9 | TGTGCCAGCAGCCCGGGACAGAGTAACTATGGCTACACCTTC | CASSPGQSNYGYTF
TRBJ1-1 | TRBD1 | TRBV25-1 | TGTGCCAGCATTCGACAGGGGGGTACGAACACTGAAGCTTTCTTT | CASIRQGGTNTEAFF
TRBJ2-5 | TRBD1 | TRBV7-3 | TGTGCCAGCAGCTCATACGGGGCCAGGGGGGAGACCCAGTACTTC | CASSSYGARGETQYF
TRBJ1-1 | . | TRBV30 | TGTGCCTGGAGTTCTCATCTAACAGGGAACACTGAAGCTTTCTTT | CAWSSHLTGNTEAFF
TRBJ2-5 | TRBD1 | TRBV19 | TGTGCCAGTAGATTCCAGGGGGAAGAGACCCAGTACTTC | CASRFQGEETQYF
TRBJ2-1 | TRBD2 | TRBV13 | TGTGCCAGCAGCCCACGACTAGCGGGGAGAGTGTCGGACTCCTACAATGAGCAGTTCTTC | CASSPRLAGRVSDSYNEQFF
TRBJ1-5 | TRBD1 | TRBV18 | TGTGCCAGCTCAGCTAGGAGCGACAGGGACGGTCAGCCCCAGCATTTT | CASSARSDRDGQPQHF
TRBJ1-1 | . | TRBV6-2/TRBV6-3 | TGTGCCAGCAGTTACTCGAGTGCCGTAGCTGAAGCTTTCTTT | CASSYSSAVAEAFF
TRBJ1-1 | . | TRBV6-5 | TGTGCCAGCAGTCGGGCCCCGGGAGCGAGCACTGAAGCTTTCTTT | CASSRAPGASTEAFF
TRBJ2-1 | TRBD1 | TRBV18 | TGTGCCAGCTCACCATCTAGACAGGGTGCTTCGGAGCAGTTCTTC | CASSPSRQGASEQFF
TRBJ2-4 | . | TRBV13 | TGTGCCAGCAGCTTAGGCCAGGGCCGCAGGCGATCAACCATTCAGTACTTC | CASSLGQGRRRSTIQYF
TRBJ1-2 | TRBD1 | TRBV5-3 | TGTGCCAGAAGCCTCCGACAGGGGGCAATCCGTAACTATGGCTACACCTTC | CARSLRQGAIRNYGYTF
TRBJ1-2 | . | TRBV6-4 | TGTGCCAGCAGTGAACACGGGGCAGCGGGCGGCTACACCTTC | CASSEHGAAGGYTF
TRBJ2-2 | . | TRBV4-3 | TGCGCCAGCAGCCTGGACCGGGGGACCGGGGAGCTGTTTTTT | CASSLDRGTGELFF
TRBJ2-1 | TRBD2 | TRBV27 | TGTGCCAGCAGTTTATTTAGCGGGAGGGCCGGGAATGAGCAGTTCTTC | CASSLFSGRAGNEQFF
TRBJ1-5 | . | TRBV11-3 | TGTGCCAGCAGCCCAAGCAGGGATCAGCCCCAGCATTTT | CASSPSRDQPQHF
TRBJ1-1 | . | TRBV18 | TGTGCCAGCTCACCCCCACTAGCGACGAACACTGAAGCTTTCTTT | CASSPPLATNTEAFF